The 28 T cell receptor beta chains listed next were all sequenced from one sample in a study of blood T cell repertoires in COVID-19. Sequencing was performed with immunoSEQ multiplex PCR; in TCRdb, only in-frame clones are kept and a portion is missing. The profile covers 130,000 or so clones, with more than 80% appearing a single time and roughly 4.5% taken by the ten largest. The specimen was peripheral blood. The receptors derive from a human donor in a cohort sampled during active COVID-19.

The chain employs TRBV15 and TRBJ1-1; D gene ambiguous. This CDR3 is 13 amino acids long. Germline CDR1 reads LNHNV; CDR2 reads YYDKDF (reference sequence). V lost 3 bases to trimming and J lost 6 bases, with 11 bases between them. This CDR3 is CATSSDGVAEAFF. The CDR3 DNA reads TGTGCCACCAGCAGCGACGGAGTGGCTGAAGCTTTCTTT.

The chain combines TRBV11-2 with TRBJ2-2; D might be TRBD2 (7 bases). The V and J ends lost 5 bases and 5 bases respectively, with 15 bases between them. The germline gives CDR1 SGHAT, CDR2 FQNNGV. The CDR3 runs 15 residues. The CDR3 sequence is CASSLGGARTGELFF. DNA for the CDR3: TGTGCCAGCAGCCTGGGGGGGGCGCGGACCGGGGAGCTGTTTTTT.

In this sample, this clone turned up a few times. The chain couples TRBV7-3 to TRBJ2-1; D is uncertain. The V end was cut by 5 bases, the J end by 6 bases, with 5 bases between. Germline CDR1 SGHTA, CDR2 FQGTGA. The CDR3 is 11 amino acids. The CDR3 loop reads CASSSPNEQFF. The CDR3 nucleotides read TGTGCCAGCAGCAGCCCCAATGAGCAGTTCTTC.

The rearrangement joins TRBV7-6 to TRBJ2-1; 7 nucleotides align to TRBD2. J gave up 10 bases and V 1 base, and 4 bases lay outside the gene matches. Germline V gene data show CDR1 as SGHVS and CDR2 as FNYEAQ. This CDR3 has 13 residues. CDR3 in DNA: TGTGCCAGCAGCTTAGGCGGGAGCGGGGAGCAGTTCTTC. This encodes CASSLGGSGEQFF. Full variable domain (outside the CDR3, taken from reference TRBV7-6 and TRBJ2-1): GAGVSQSPRYKVTKRGQDVALRCDPISGHVSLYWYRQALGQGPEFLTYFNYEAQQDKSGLPNDRFSAERPEGSISTLTIQRTEQRDSAMYRCASSLGGSGEQFFGPGTRLTVL.

This CDR3 is CASSPTNGGGWPQHF. CDR3 nucleotide sequence: TGTGCCAGCTCACCAACGAACGGGGGGGGATGGCCCCAGCATTTT. The rearrangement links TRBV18 to TRBJ1-5; weak D call: TRBD1 (5 bases). The germline V gene encodes CDR1 KGHSH and CDR2 LQKENI. V was clipped by 2 bases and J by 9 bases, with 17 bases between them. This CDR3 comprises 15 residues.

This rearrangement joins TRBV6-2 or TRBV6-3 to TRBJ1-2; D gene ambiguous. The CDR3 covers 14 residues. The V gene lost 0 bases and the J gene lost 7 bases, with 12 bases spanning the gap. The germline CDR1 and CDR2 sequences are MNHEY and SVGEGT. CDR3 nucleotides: TGTGCCAGCAGTTACTCAGGAGGGATGGGTGGCTACACCTTC. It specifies CASSYSGGMGGYTF.

In nucleotides, the CDR3 is TGTGCCAGCAGCGTGAGGACAGGGGGCCACACTGAAGCTTTCTTT. It is translated as CASSVRTGGHTEAFF. The V and J genes are TRBV9 and TRBJ1-1; 11 bases map to TRBD1. Germline CDR1 SGDLS, CDR2 YYNGEE. This CDR3 has 15 residues. The V and J ends lost 2 bases and 3 bases, in that order; junction bases with no gene match: 3.

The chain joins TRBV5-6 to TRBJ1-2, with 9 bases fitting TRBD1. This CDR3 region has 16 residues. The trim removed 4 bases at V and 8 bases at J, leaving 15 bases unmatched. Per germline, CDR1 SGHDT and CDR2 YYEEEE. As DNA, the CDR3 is TGTGCCAGCAGCGCGGTACAGGGGGCAGGGGCTCTCGGCTACACCTTC. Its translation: CASSAVQGAGALGYTF. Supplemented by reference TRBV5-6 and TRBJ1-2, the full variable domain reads DAGVTQSPTHLIKTRGQQVTLRCSPKSGHDTVSWYQQALGQGPQFIFQYYEEEERQRGNFPDRFSGHQFPNYSSELNVNALLLGDSALYLCASSAVQGAGALGYTFGSGTRLTVV.

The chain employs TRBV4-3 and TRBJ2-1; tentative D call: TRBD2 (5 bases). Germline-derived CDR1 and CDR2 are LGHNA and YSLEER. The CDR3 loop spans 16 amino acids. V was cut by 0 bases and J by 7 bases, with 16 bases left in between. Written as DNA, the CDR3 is TGCGCCAGCAGCCAAGAAGGTACGGGATTTGGAAATGAGCAGTTCTTC. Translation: CASSQEGTGFGNEQFF.

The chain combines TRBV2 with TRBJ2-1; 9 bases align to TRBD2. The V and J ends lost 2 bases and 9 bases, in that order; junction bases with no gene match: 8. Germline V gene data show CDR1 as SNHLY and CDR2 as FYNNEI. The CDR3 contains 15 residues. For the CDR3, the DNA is TGTGCCAGCAGTGAAAGGACTAGCGCGATGGGTGAGCAGTTCTTC. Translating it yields CASSERTSAMGEQFF.

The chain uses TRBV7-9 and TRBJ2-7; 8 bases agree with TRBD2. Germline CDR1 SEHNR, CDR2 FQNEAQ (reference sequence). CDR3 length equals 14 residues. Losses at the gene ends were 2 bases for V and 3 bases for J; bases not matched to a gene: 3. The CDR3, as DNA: TGTGCCAGCAGCTTACTAGCGGGTAGCTACGAGCAGTACGTC. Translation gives CASSLLAGSYEQYV.

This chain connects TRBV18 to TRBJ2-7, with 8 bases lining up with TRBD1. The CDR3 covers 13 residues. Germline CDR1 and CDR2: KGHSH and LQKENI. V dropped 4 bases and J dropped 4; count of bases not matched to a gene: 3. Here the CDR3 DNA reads TGTGCCAGCTCACAGGGGACAGGTTACGAGCAGTACTTC. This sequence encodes CASSQGTGYEQYF.

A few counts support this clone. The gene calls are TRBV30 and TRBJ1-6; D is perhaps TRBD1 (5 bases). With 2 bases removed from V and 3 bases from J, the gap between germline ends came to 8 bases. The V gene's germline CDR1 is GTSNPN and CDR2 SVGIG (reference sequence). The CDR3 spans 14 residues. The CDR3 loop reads CAWSMDIYNSPLHF. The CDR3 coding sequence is TGTGCCTGGAGTATGGACATCTATAATTCACCCCTCCACTTT. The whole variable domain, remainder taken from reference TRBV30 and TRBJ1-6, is SQTIHQWPATLVQPVGSPLSLECTVEGTSNPNLYWYRQAAGRGLQLLFYSVGIGQISSEVPQNLSASRPQDRQFILSSKKLLLSDSGFYLCAWSMDIYNSPLHFGNGTRLTVT.

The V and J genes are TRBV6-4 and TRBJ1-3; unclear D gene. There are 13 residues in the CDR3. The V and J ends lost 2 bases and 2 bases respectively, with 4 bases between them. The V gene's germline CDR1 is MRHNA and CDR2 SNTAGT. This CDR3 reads CASSDGPGNTIYF. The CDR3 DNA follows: TGTGCCAGCAGTGACGGGCCTGGAAACACCATATATTTT.

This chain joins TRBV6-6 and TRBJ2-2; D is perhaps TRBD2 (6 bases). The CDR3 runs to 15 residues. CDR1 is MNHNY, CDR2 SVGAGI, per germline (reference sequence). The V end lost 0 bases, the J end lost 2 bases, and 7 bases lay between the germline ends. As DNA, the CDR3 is TGTGCCAGCAGTTACTCGGGGGGAAACACCGGGGAGCTGTTTTTT. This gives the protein CASSYSGGNTGELFF.

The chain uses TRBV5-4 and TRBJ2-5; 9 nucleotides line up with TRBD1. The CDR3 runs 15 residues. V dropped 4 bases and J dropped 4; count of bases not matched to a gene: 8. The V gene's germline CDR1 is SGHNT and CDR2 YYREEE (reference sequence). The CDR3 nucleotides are TGTGCCAGCAGCCCCACAGGGGGCGGCGGAGAGACCCAGTACTTC. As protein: CASSPTGGGGETQYF.

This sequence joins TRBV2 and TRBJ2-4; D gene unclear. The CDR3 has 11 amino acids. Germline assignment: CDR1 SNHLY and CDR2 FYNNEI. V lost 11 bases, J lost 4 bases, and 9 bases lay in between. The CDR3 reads CAGRTKNIQYF. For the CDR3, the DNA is TGTGCCGGGCGAACAAAAAACATTCAGTACTTC.

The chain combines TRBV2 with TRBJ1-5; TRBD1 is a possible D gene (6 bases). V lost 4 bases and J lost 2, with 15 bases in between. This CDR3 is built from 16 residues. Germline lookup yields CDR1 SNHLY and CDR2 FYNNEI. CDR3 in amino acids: CASSGPQTGRNQPQHF. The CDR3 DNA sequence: TGTGCCAGCAGTGGCCCCCAGACAGGCCGCAATCAGCCCCAGCATTTT.

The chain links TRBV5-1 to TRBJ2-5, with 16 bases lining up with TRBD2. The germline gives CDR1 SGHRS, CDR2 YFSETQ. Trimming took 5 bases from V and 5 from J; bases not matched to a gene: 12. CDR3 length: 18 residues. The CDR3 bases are TGCGCCAGCAGTCAAAGCGGGACTAGCGGGAGGGCCTGGGAGACCCAGTACTTC. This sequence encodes CASSQSGTSGRAWETQYF.

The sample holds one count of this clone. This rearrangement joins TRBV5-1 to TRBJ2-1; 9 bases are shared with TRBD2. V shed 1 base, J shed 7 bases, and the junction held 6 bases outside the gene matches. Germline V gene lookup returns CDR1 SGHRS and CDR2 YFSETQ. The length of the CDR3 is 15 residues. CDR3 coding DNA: TGCGCCAGCAGCTTGAATAGCGGGAGTACGAATGAGCAGTTCTTC. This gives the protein CASSLNSGSTNEQFF.

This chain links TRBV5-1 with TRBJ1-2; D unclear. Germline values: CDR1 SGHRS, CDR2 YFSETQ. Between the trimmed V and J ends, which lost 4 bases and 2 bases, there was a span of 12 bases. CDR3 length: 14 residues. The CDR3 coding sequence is TGCGCCAGCAGCCAGGCGGGCGGAAACTATGGCTACACCTTC. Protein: CASSQAGGNYGYTF.

CDR3 amino acids: CASSSDRRTEAFF. The CDR3 coding sequence is TGTGCCAGCAGCTCGGACAGGCGGACTGAAGCTTTCTTT. This rearrangement joins TRBV5-8 to TRBJ1-1; 7 bases are shared with TRBD1. The CDR3 covers 13 residues. With 3 bases clipped from V and 5 bases from J, the junction kept 4 bases outside the gene matches. Germline-derived CDR1 and CDR2 are SGHTS and YDEGEE.

CDR3 sequence (DNA): TGTGCCAGTAGGGGGGCCCGGGGCCGGGAGACCCAGTACTTC. Translating gives CASRGARGRETQYF. V and J are TRBV19 and TRBJ2-5; D perhaps matches TRBD1 (6 bases). The V gene's germline CDR1 is LNHDA and CDR2 SQIVND (reference sequence). Trimming shortened V by 6 bases and J by 5 bases, and 16 bases separated the two germline ends. CDR3 size: 14 residues.

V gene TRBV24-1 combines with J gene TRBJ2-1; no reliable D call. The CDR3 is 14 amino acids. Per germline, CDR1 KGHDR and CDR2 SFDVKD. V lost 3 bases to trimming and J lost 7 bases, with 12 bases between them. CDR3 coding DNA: TGTGCCACCAGTGATCCCCCGTTTGAGAATGAGCAGTTCTTC. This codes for CATSDPPFENEQFF.

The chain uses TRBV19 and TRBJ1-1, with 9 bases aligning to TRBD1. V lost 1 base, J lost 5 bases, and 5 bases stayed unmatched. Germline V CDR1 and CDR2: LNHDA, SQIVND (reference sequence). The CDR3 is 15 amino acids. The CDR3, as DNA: TGTGCCAGTAGTATAGTGAGGACAGGGGTGACTGAAGCTTTCTTT. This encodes CASSIVRTGVTEAFF. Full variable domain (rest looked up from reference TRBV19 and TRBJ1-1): DGGITQSPKYLFRKEGQNVTLSCEQNLNHDAMYWYRQDPGQGLRLIYYSQIVNDFQKGDIAEGYSVSREKKESFPLTVTSAQKNPTAFYLCASSIVRTGVTEAFFGQGTRLTVV.

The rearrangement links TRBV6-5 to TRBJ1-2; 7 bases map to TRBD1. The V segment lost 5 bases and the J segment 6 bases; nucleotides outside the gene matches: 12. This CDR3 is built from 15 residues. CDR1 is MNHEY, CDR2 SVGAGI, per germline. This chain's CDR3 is CASSTLVGQSDGYTF. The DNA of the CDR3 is TGTGCCAGCAGTACCCTAGTGGGACAGTCCGATGGCTACACCTTC.

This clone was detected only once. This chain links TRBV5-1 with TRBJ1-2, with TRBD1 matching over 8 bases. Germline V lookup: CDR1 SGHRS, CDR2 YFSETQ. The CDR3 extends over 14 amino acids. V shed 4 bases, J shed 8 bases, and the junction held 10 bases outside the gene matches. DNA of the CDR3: TGCGCCAGCAGCGCCGGACAGGGCCTATTAGGCTACACCTTC. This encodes CASSAGQGLLGYTF.

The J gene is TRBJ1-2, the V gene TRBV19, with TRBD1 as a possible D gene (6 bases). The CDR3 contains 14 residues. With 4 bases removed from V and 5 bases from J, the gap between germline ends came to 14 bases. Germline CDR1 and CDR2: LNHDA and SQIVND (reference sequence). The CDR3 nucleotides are TGTGCCAGTAGTACCCGGGACACCATTTATGGCTACACCTTC. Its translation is CASSTRDTIYGYTF.